These 24 T cell receptor beta chains were sequenced from one sample in a study of T cells after yellow fever vaccination (dated by TCRdb to 2018 to 2020). The label giving this sample's treatment or condition can be read as: live attenuated yellow fever vaccine strain. To prepare the library, 5' RACE was applied. These reads were obtained on an Illumina NovaSeq 6000. TCRdb trimmed public reads at Q25 via fastp, called clones via MiXCR and kept in-frame beta chains. Rows merge per CDR3 protein into single entries with the most common DNA and genes. The sample table holds 100,000 to 150,000 distinct CDR3 sequences, of which 13% to 15% were seen once. In total, the top ten clones hold 43% of the sample. The sequencing here drew on CD8+ T cells sorted from PBMCs, taken 5 days after the yellow fever booster vaccination. The receptors were sampled from a man between 18 and 35 years old who received the YFV17D yellow fever vaccine.

In its sample, this clonotype was seen a few times. This chain links TRBV20-1 with TRBJ2-7; D uncertain. Germline V gives CDR1 DFQATT, CDR2 SNEGSKA (reference sequence). V lost 6 bases, J lost 0 bases, and 12 bases lay in between. CDR3 length: 13 residues. CDR3 sequence: CSAPSLLSYEQYF. The CDR3 DNA follows: TGCAGTGCCCCCTCGCTGCTCTCCTACGAGCAGTACTTC.

There are a few counts of this clonotype. The gene calls are TRBV6-5 and TRBJ2-4; D gene ambiguous. V lost 1 base and J 4 bases, leaving 20 bases between the germline ends. This CDR3 comprises 18 residues. Germline V CDR1 and CDR2: MNHEY, SVGAGI. CDR3 bases: TGTGCCAGCAGTTACTACATGGGCAGTATCTTAAAAAAAAACATTCAGTACTTC. Translated: CASSYYMGSILKKNIQYF.

This clonotype has more than one count but fewer than ten. V is TRBV27 and J is TRBJ2-3; 13 nucleotides align to TRBD2. Germline V lookup: CDR1 MNHEY, CDR2 SMNVEV (reference sequence). The CDR3 loop spans 16 amino acids. V lost 5 bases and J lost 6; bases outside the gene matches: 8. CDR3 loop: CASSALTSGGADTQYF. CDR3 nucleotides: TGTGCCAGCAGTGCCCTTACTAGCGGGGGGGCCGATACGCAGTATTTT.

This chain connects TRBV4-3 to TRBJ2-3; D is perhaps TRBD1 (5 bases). CDR3 length: 16 residues. Trimming cost V 0 bases and J 0 bases, with 10 bases left between them. Looked up from germline, CDR1 is LGHNA and CDR2 is YSLEER. CDR3 bases: TGCGCCAGCAGCCAAGACACAGGTTTTAGCACAGATACGCAGTATTTT. Its protein is CASSQDTGFSTDTQYF.

The chain links TRBV18 to TRBJ2-1, with 9 nucleotides matching TRBD1. This CDR3 region has 16 residues. Germline assignment: CDR1 KGHSH and CDR2 LQKENI. The trim removed 6 bases at V and 3 bases at J, leaving 9 bases unmatched. This CDR3 is CASSPTGDRVYNEQFF. The CDR3 region has the DNA TGTGCCAGCTCCCCGACCGGGGACAGGGTCTACAATGAGCAGTTCTTC. Looking up the rest from reference TRBV18 and TRBJ2-1 gives the full variable domain: NAGVMQNPRHLVRRRGQEARLRCSPMKGHSHVYWYRQLPEEGLKFMVYLQKENIIDESGMPKERFSAEFPKEGPSILRIQQVVRGDSAAYFCASSPTGDRVYNEQFFGPGTRLTVL.

The chain uses TRBV20-1 and TRBJ2-7; tentatively, D is TRBD1 (5 bases). Germline values: CDR1 DFQATT, CDR2 SNEGSKA (reference sequence). Trimming pared 6 bases from V and 7 bases from J, leaving 19 bases between. This CDR3 region has 13 residues. The CDR3 sequence is CSAQDMEGWEQYF. The DNA for the CDR3 is TGCAGTGCCCAGGACATGGAAGGGTGGGAGCAGTACTTC.

This clonotype was recorded at least ten times. The chain combines TRBV5-5 with TRBJ2-1; 10 positions match TRBD1. This CDR3 region has 15 residues. Germline assignment: CDR1 SGHKS and CDR2 YYEKEE (reference sequence). V was pared by 3 bases and J by 3 bases, with 3 bases of the junction left unmatched. The CDR3 spells CASSSGTGDYNEQFF. The CDR3 bases are TGTGCCAGCAGCTCCGGGACAGGGGACTACAATGAGCAGTTCTTC.

This clonotype was found a few times. The genes are TRBV7-8 and TRBJ2-2; D is uncertain. Germline V lookup: CDR1 SGHVS, CDR2 FQNEAQ. Trimming took off 5 bases at V and 7 bases at J, with 11 bases between the two ends. The CDR3 sequence is 13 residues long. The CDR3 protein is CASSLFAIGELFF. CDR3 DNA: TGTGCCAGCAGCCTGTTTGCTATCGGGGAGCTGTTTTTT.

This rearrangement joins TRBV3-1 to TRBJ1-1; no firm D call. CDR1 is LGHDT and CDR2 is YNNKEL in the germline V gene (reference sequence). With 8 bases removed from V and 5 bases from J, the gap between germline ends came to 9 bases. CDR3 length equals 11 residues. The CDR3 here is CASSDGTEAFF. CDR3 coding DNA: TGTGCCAGCTCCGACGGGACTGAAGCTTTCTTT.

The chain carries TRBV6-5 and TRBJ1-5; no definite D call. CDR3 size: 13 residues. Per germline, CDR1 MNHEY and CDR2 SVGAGI. V was cut by 8 bases and J by 6 bases, with 14 bases left in between. For the CDR3, the DNA is TGTGCCAGCGGCCCGATCATGGGTCAGCCCCAGCATTTT. Protein: CASGPIMGQPQHF.

The V call is TRBV12-3 or TRBV12-4, the J call TRBJ2-5, with D tentatively TRBD2 (6 bases). The CDR3 covers 14 residues. V was cut by 6 bases and J by 5 bases, with 16 bases left in between. The CDR3 DNA is TGTGCCAGCAGATGGGACTTACCGGGGGAGACCCAGTACTTC. It yields the protein CASRWDLPGETQYF.

This clonotype was observed at least ten times. As DNA, the CDR3 is TGCGCCAGCAGCTTGGAGTATGGGGGACCCTACAATGAGCAGTTCTTC. It translates to CASSLEYGGPYNEQFF. This chain links TRBV5-1 with TRBJ2-1; tentatively, D is TRBD1 or TRBD2 (5 bases each). The germline V gene encodes CDR1 SGHRS and CDR2 YFSETQ. Trimming stripped 0 bases from V and 2 bases from J, with 12 bases between. The CDR3 totals 16 residues.

The chain combines TRBV28 with TRBJ2-6; D remains unclear. Trimming stripped 6 bases from V and 0 bases from J, with 9 bases between. This CDR3 has 15 amino acids. Germline CDR1 reads MDHEN; CDR2 reads SYDVKM. In nucleotides, the CDR3 is TGTGCCAGCAGCAAGGGATTCTCTGGGGCCAACGTCCTGACTTTC. Residues: CASSKGFSGANVLTF.

This clonotype has only a few counts. The chain employs TRBV19 and TRBJ1-1; the D gene is possibly TRBD1 (5 bases). CDR3 length: 16 amino acids. With 5 bases removed from V and 1 base from J, the gap between germline ends came to 17 bases. Germline CDR1 LNHDA, CDR2 SQIVND (reference sequence). The CDR3, as DNA: TGTGCCAGTAGTTTAGCCCTCGGCAGGGCGAACACTGAAGCTTTCTTT. Its translation: CASSLALGRANTEAFF.

In this sample, this clonotype turned up many times. The chain employs TRBV6-2 or TRBV6-3 and TRBJ2-5; TRBD2 aligns across 9 bases. CDR1 is MNHEY and CDR2 is SVGEGT in the germline V gene. The J segment lost 2 bases and the V segment lost 8 bases, leaving 3 bases of the junction unmatched. The CDR3 extends over 13 amino acids. The CDR3 nucleotides read TGTGCCAGCGGCGGGGGGGAGCAAGAGACCCAGTACTTC. It codes for CASGGGEQETQYF.

The chain links TRBV7-9 to TRBJ1-2; D possibly corresponds to TRBD1 (6 bases). V lost 5 bases and J 3 bases, leaving 10 bases between the germline ends. Germline loops: CDR1 SEHNR, CDR2 FQNEAQ (reference sequence). This CDR3 has 13 residues. CDR3 loop: CASSPDSHYGYTF. CDR3 coding DNA: TGTGCCAGCAGCCCGGACAGCCACTATGGCTACACCTTC. The full variable domain, its missing parts supplied by reference TRBV7-9 and TRBJ1-2, is DTGVSQNPRHKITKRGQNVTFRCDPISEHNRLYWYRQTLGQGPEFLTYFQNEAQLEKSRLLSDRFSAERPKGSFSTLEIQRTEQGDSAMYLCASSPDSHYGYTFGSGTRLTVV.

This clonotype occurred a few times. CDR3 sequence (DNA): TGTGCCAGCAGTTATTGGGGGACCACCCCCGGGAAGGAGCAGTTCTTC. It is translated as CASSYWGTTPGKEQFF. This chain uses TRBV6-2 or TRBV6-3 with TRBJ2-1; possibly TRBD1 or TRBD2 for D (5 bases each). The CDR3 is 16 residues long. Germline V gene sequence: CDR1 MNHEY, CDR2 SVGEGT. Trimming took off 3 bases at V and 10 bases at J, with 22 bases between the two ends.

This chain uses TRBV6-2 or TRBV6-3 with TRBJ2-2, with 8 positions matching TRBD1. J lost 7 bases, V lost 10 bases, and 5 bases had no gene match. The CDR3 runs 12 residues. The germline gives CDR1 MNHEY, CDR2 SVGEGT. CDR3 DNA: TGTGCCACGACAGGGGTCGTCGGGGAGCTGTTTTTT. Translation gives CATTGVVGELFF.

The rearrangement uses TRBV7-9 and TRBJ2-4; 9 bases fit TRBD1. Trimming removed 5 bases from V and 7 bases from J; junction bases left unmatched: 9. This CDR3 contains 15 residues. Germline values: CDR1 SEHNR, CDR2 FQNEAQ (reference sequence). For the CDR3, the DNA is TGTGCCAGCAGCGAGACCGGCGGGACAGGGAACATTCAGTACTTC. Its protein product is CASSETGGTGNIQYF.

This chain links TRBV9 with TRBJ1-1, with no clear D. Trimming shortened V by 0 bases and J by 0 bases, and 6 bases separated the two germline ends. The CDR3 contains 14 residues. Germline V gene data show CDR1 as SGDLS and CDR2 as YYNGEE. The CDR3 region has the DNA TGTGCCAGCAGCGTAGGAAGAGTGAACACTGAAGCTTTCTTT. Protein product: CASSVGRVNTEAFF.

This clonotype came up a few times. The chain combines TRBV3-1 with TRBJ1-2; D is unresolved. The CDR3 sequence is 13 residues long. In germline, CDR1 is LGHDT, CDR2 YNNKEL (reference sequence). The V end was cut by 0 bases, the J end by 8 bases, with 10 bases between. For the CDR3, the DNA is TGTGCCAGCAGCCAAGATAACTCTGGAGGCTACACCTTC. It specifies CASSQDNSGGYTF.

This chain uses TRBV7-8 with TRBJ2-1; D gene ambiguous. Germline V gives CDR1 SGHVS, CDR2 FQNEAQ. The CDR3 extends over 13 amino acids. V lost 1 base and J 9 bases, leaving 10 bases between the germline ends. The CDR3 protein is CASSLEGIGEQFF. CDR3 sequence (DNA): TGTGCCAGCAGCTTAGAAGGGATTGGTGAGCAGTTCTTC.

The J gene is TRBJ2-6, the V gene TRBV23-1; 8 bases are a match to TRBD1. TRBV23-1 is flagged as an ORF with uncertain function. Trimming took 0 bases from V and 4 from J; bases not matched to a gene: 14. The CDR3 covers 20 residues. The CDR3 loop is CASSQSFPLTGVTGANVLTF. As DNA, the CDR3 is TGCGCCAGCAGTCAATCTTTCCCTTTGACAGGGGTGACAGGGGCCAACGTCCTGACTTTC.

This clonotype came up a few times. The rearrangement links TRBV5-6 to TRBJ2-1; the D gene could be TRBD1 or TRBD2 (6 bases each). This CDR3 is built from 15 residues. The ends were cut back, 4 bases at V and 3 bases at J, with 14 bases in the middle. Germline V gives CDR1 SGHDT, CDR2 YYEEEE. The CDR3 sequence: CASSGGTTNYNEQFF. The CDR3 coding sequence is TGTGCCAGCAGCGGCGGGACAACGAACTACAATGAGCAGTTCTTC.